This record concerns one T cell receptor beta chain sequence. This sample is part of a study of T cells of healthy individuals. One entry per CDR3 protein, called by TCRdb with MiXCR from the 5' RACE reads. The profile shows around 63,000 distinct CDR3 sequences, roughly 15% of them singletons. CDR1 is LNHNV, CDR2 YYDKDF, per germline (reference sequence). The V end was cut by 5 bases, the J end by 3 bases, with 10 bases between. The length of the CDR3 is 13 residues. The receptor was isolated from a human donor in good health. The chain combines TRBV15 with TRBJ1-1, with a tentative D call TRBD1 (6 bases). CDR3 residues: CATSQRGDTEAFF. The DNA of the CDR3 is TGTGCCACCAGCCAAAGGGGGGACACTGAAGCTTTCTTT.